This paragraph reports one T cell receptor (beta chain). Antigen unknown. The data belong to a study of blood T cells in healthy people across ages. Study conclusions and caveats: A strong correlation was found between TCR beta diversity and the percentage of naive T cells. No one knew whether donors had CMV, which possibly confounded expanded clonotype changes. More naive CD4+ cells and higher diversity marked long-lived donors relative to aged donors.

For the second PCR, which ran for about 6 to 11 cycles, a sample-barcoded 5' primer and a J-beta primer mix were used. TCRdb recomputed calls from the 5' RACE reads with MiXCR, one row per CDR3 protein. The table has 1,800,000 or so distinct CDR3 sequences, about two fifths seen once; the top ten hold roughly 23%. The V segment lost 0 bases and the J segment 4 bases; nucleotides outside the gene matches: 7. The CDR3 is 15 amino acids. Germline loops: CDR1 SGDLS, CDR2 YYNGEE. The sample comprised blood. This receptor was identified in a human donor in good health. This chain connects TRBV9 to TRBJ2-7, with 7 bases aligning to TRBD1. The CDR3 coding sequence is TGTGCCAGCAGCGTAGATGGGACAGTGGTTTACGAGCAGTACTTC. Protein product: CASSVDGTVVYEQYF.